These 29 T cell receptor beta chains came from one sample sequenced in a study of OX40 agonist ivuxolimab in advanced cancers. Library construction relied on the immunoSEQ multiplex PCR assay. TCRdb re-hosts the immuneACCESS table, in-frame sequences only. Its copies lack some clones; in the studies checked, an unresolved V gene accounts for under half of them, and the cause for the rest is not known. The sample table holds about 61,000 clones, of which 85% to 90% were seen once. The top ten clones comprise about 2% of the sample. The starting material was CD4+ or CD8+ T cells sorted from blood, obtained in a trial of the OX40 agonist ivuxolimab. All receptors come from an adult with an advanced solid tumor such as melanoma, head and neck, liver or kidney cancer.

This chain links TRBV10-3 with TRBJ2-1; no definite D call. The CDR3 covers 11 residues. Deletions cut 5 bases from V and 10 bases from J, with 9 bases between. Germline loops: CDR1 ENHRY, CDR2 SYGVKD. The CDR3 protein is CAISLLGEQFF. CDR3 in DNA: TGTGCCATCAGTCTTCTAGGAGAGCAGTTCTTC.

CDR3 in amino acids: CASSAPAMGSTEAFF. The CDR3 DNA reads TGTGCCAGCAGTGCCCCAGCCATGGGGAGCACTGAAGCTTTCTTT. The chain employs TRBV28 and TRBJ1-1; D not certain. The CDR3 sequence is 15 residues long. Per the germline V gene, CDR1 is MDHEN and CDR2 is SYDVKM. Trimming pared 5 bases from V and 4 bases from J, leaving 17 bases between.

This chain links TRBV11-2 with TRBJ2-1, with 10 bases identical to TRBD2. Looked up from germline, CDR1 is SGHAT and CDR2 is FQNNGV. This CDR3 region has 16 residues. With V trimmed by 1 base and J by 6 bases, 6 bases remained unmatched. The CDR3 reads CASSLGSGRWPNEQFF. CDR3 sequence (DNA): TGTGCCAGCAGCTTAGGTAGCGGGAGGTGGCCCAATGAGCAGTTCTTC. Looking up the rest from reference TRBV11-2 and TRBJ2-1 gives the full variable domain: EAGVAQSPRYKIIEKRQSVAFWCNPISGHATLYWYQQILGQGPKLLIQFQNNGVVDDSQLPKDRFSAERLKGVDSTLKIQPAKLEDSAVYLCASSLGSGRWPNEQFFGPGTRLTVL.

The rearrangement links TRBV29-1 to TRBJ2-3, with no clear D. V lost 6 bases and J lost 3, with 10 bases in between. Germline V gene data show CDR1 as SQVTM and CDR2 as ANQGSEA. This CDR3 spans 12 amino acids. The CDR3 protein is CSVLGNTDTQYF. The CDR3 DNA follows: TGCAGCGTGTTGGGGAATACAGATACGCAGTATTTT.

This clone came up once. The V call is TRBV2, the J call TRBJ2-5, with 8 bases aligning to TRBD1. This CDR3 is 13 amino acids long. After removal of 7 bases from V and 4 bases from J, the junction contained 5 bases not matched to a gene. Germline CDR1 reads SNHLY; CDR2 reads FYNNEI. The CDR3 coding sequence is TGTGCCAGCATGGGCAGGGGGCGAGAGACCCAGTACTTC. It specifies CASMGRGRETQYF. The full variable domain, in which reference TRBV2 and TRBJ2-5 provide the parts outside the CDR3, is EPEVTQTPSHQVTQMGQEVILRCVPISNHLYFYWYRQILGQKVEFLVSFYNNEISEKSEIFDDQFSVERPDGSNFTLKIRSTKLEDSAMYFCASMGRGRETQYFGPGTRLLVL.

The rearrangement links TRBV15 to TRBJ2-5; TRBD1 is a possible D gene (5 bases). The CDR3 runs to 15 residues. V lost 3 bases, J lost 5 bases, and 16 bases lay in between. Per germline, CDR1 LNHNV and CDR2 YYDKDF (reference sequence). The CDR3 coding sequence is TGTGCCACCAGCAGCCAGGACATATCAGGGGAGACCCAGTACTTC. This translates into CATSSQDISGETQYF.

Details on this clone: Other DNA sequences from this sample encode an identical CDR3 as well. The chain uses TRBV5-1 and TRBJ2-7; 7 bases are shared with TRBD1. The CDR3 is 13 residues long. CDR1 and CDR2 (germline): SGHRS, YFSETQ. V lost 3 bases to trimming and J lost 1 base; unmatched junction nucleotides: 1. CDR3: CASSSGQSYEQYF. Written as DNA, the CDR3 is TGCGCCAGCAGCTCGGGACAGTCCTACGAGCAGTACTTC.

The chain couples TRBV4-1 to TRBJ1-2, with unresolved D. CDR1 is MGHRA, CDR2 YSYEKL, per germline. V was pared by 0 bases and J by 2 bases, with 19 bases between. CDR3 size: 18 residues. CDR3 nucleotide sequence: TGCGCCAGCAGCCAAGATCCCTTACGGCAGCGAGGGAACTATGGCTACACCTTC. Translated, it gives CASSQDPLRQRGNYGYTF.

The rearrangement uses TRBV5-1 and TRBJ2-1; D uncertain. This CDR3 spans 14 amino acids. Germline V lookup: CDR1 SGHRS, CDR2 YFSETQ. Between the trimmed V and J ends, which lost 3 bases and 2 bases, there was a span of 9 bases. CDR3 region: CASSSALTYNEQFF. In DNA, the CDR3 is TGCGCCAGCAGCTCAGCTCTGACCTACAATGAGCAGTTCTTC.

By frequency in the sample, this clone is medium-sized. This chain uses TRBV2 with TRBJ1-2, with TRBD1 identical over 7 bases. The CDR3 consists of 14 residues. Germline V gene lookup returns CDR1 SNHLY and CDR2 FYNNEI. The V gene end was trimmed by 3 bases and the J gene end by 4 bases; junction bases not matched to a gene: 5. The CDR3 coding sequence is TGTGCCAGCAGTGATTCGACAGGGATCTATGGCTACACCTTC. It yields the protein CASSDSTGIYGYTF. The complete variable domain, with remaining parts taken from reference TRBV2 and TRBJ1-2, reads EPEVTQTPSHQVTQMGQEVILRCVPISNHLYFYWYRQILGQKVEFLVSFYNNEISEKSEIFDDQFSVERPDGSNFTLKIRSTKLEDSAMYFCASSDSTGIYGYTFGSGTRLTVV.

The chain employs TRBV6-5 and TRBJ1-3; tentative D call: TRBD1 (6 bases). The germline V gene encodes CDR1 MNHEY and CDR2 SVGAGI. The CDR3 length is 14 residues. Trimming stripped 2 bases from V and 2 bases from J, with 7 bases between. CDR3 nucleotide sequence: TGTGCCAGCAGTTACGACAGGCCTGGAAACACCATATATTTT. This codes for CASSYDRPGNTIYF.

This chain connects TRBV6-6 to TRBJ1-5, with D uncertain. V gave up 0 bases and J gave up 7 bases, with 7 bases separating them. The CDR3 extends over 13 amino acids. Germline V CDR1 and CDR2: MNHNY, SVGAGI (reference sequence). As DNA, the CDR3 is TGTGCCAGCAGTTACTCATTGATCCAGCCCCAGCATTTT. Encoded protein: CASSYSLIQPQHF.

The chain recombines TRBV13 with TRBJ1-6, with 8 nucleotides matching TRBD1. After removal of 2 bases from V and 7 bases from J, the junction contained 4 bases not matched to a gene. The CDR3 is made up of 15 amino acids. CDR1 is PRHDT, CDR2 FYEKMQ, per germline (reference sequence). In DNA form, the CDR3 reads TGTGCCAGCAGCTTAAGGACAGGGAGAAATTCACCCCTCCACTTT. Its translation: CASSLRTGRNSPLHF. The whole variable domain, remainder taken from reference TRBV13 and TRBJ1-6, is AAGVIQSPRHLIKEKRETATLKCYPIPRHDTVYWYQQGPGQDPQFLISFYEKMQSDKGSIPDRFSAQQFSDYHSELNMSSLELGDSALYFCASSLRTGRNSPLHFGNGTRLTVT.

The gene calls are TRBV10-2 and TRBJ2-1; 11 bases map to TRBD2. The V and J ends lost 8 bases and 3 bases, in that order; junction bases with no gene match: 9. This CDR3 comprises 16 residues. CDR1 is WSHSY and CDR2 is SAAADI in the germline V gene. The CDR3 sequence: CASGSNSGGDYNEQFF. The CDR3, as DNA: TGCGCCAGCGGGAGCAATAGCGGGGGGGACTACAATGAGCAGTTCTTC.

V gene TRBV28 combines with J gene TRBJ2-7, with unresolved D. V lost 5 bases to trimming and J lost 3 bases, with 8 bases between them. The CDR3 is made up of 12 amino acids. CDR1 and CDR2 (germline): MDHEN, SYDVKM. In DNA, the CDR3 is TGTGCCAGCAGTGTCAGGTACTACGAGCAGTACTTC. Translating gives CASSVRYYEQYF.

The chain is built from TRBV11-2 and TRBJ1-3; D gene uncertain. The V gene lost 1 base and the J gene lost 0 bases, with 16 bases spanning the gap. The germline V gene encodes CDR1 SGHAT and CDR2 FQNNGV. This CDR3 has 18 residues. CDR3 amino acids: CASSLVGSGRSSGNTIYF. CDR3 sequence (DNA): TGTGCCAGCAGCTTAGTGGGATCCGGCAGGAGCTCTGGAAACACCATATATTTT.

The rearrangement joins TRBV18 to TRBJ2-7, with D tentatively TRBD1 or TRBD2 (5 bases each). The V end lost 6 bases, the J end lost 2 bases, and 14 bases lay between the germline ends. This CDR3 has 14 amino acids. Germline V CDR1 and CDR2: KGHSH, LQKENI. The CDR3 sequence is CASSRGAVTYEQYF. In DNA, the CDR3 is TGTGCCAGCTCCAGAGGGGCAGTTACCTACGAGCAGTACTTC.

The count of this clone is one. This sequence joins TRBV11-2 and TRBJ1-2, with D maybe TRBD1 (6 bases). CDR1 SGHAT and CDR2 FQNNGV come from the germline V gene. Trimming stripped 7 bases from V and 2 bases from J, with 8 bases between. The CDR3 spans 12 residues. This chain's CDR3 is CASKGQNYGYTF. CDR3 DNA: TGTGCCAGCAAGGGACAAAACTATGGCTACACCTTC.

The CDR3 spells CASSPPLEETQYF. The DNA of the CDR3 is TGTGCCAGCTCACCACCCTTAGAAGAGACCCAGTACTTC. This rearrangement joins TRBV18 to TRBJ2-5; D gene uncertain. This CDR3 region has 13 residues. Trimming removed 0 bases at V and 3 bases at J, with 5 bases between. Per the germline V gene, CDR1 is KGHSH and CDR2 is LQKENI. Variable domain in full (rest from reference TRBV18 and TRBJ2-5): NAGVMQNPRHLVRRRGQEARLRCSPMKGHSHVYWYRQLPEEGLKFMVYLQKENIIDESGMPKERFSAEFPKEGPSILRIQQVVRGDSAAYFCASSPPLEETQYFGPGTRLLVL.

V usage is TRBV11-2 and J usage is TRBJ1-2, with a possible D match to TRBD1 (6 bases). This CDR3 has 14 amino acids. Trimming removed 0 bases at V and 6 bases at J, with 11 bases between. Germline CDR1 reads SGHAT; CDR2 reads FQNNGV. Written as DNA, the CDR3 is TGTGCCAGCAGCTTAGAGGAGTCAGGGGATGGCTACACCTTC. As protein: CASSLEESGDGYTF.

The V and J genes are TRBV5-8 and TRBJ1-1; D ambiguous. Germline CDR1 and CDR2: SGHTS and YDEGEE. CDR3 length: 14 amino acids. The V end was cut by 5 bases, the J end by 0 bases, with 11 bases between. CDR3 protein: CASRLYYMNTEAFF. For the CDR3, the DNA is TGTGCCAGCAGATTATATTACATGAACACTGAAGCTTTCTTT. Combining the CDR3 with reference TRBV5-8 and TRBJ1-1 gives the whole variable domain EAGVTQSPTHLIKTRGQQATLRCSPISGHTSVYWYQQALGLGLQFLLWYDEGEERNRGNFPPRFSGRQFPNYSSELNVNALELEDSALYLCASRLYYMNTEAFFGQGTRLTVV.

The V and J genes are TRBV6-5 and TRBJ2-7, with D possibly TRBD2 on 6 matching bases. Germline assignment: CDR1 MNHEY and CDR2 SVGAGI. The CDR3 covers 16 residues. Trimming pared 0 bases from V and 0 bases from J, leaving 12 bases between. The CDR3 is CASSYSGNGGSYEQYF. The CDR3 region has the DNA TGTGCCAGCAGTTACTCCGGGAACGGGGGCTCCTACGAGCAGTACTTC.

The chain links TRBV11-1 to TRBJ2-3; D possibly corresponds to TRBD1 (5 bases). Trimming stripped 1 base from V and 1 base from J, with 6 bases between. The CDR3 has 14 residues. The V gene's germline CDR1 is SGHAT and CDR2 FQDESV (reference sequence). The CDR3 reads CASSLEQGTDTQYF. For the CDR3, the DNA is TGTGCCAGCAGCTTAGAACAGGGCACAGATACGCAGTATTTT.

The chain has TRBV4-3 and TRBJ2-7; no clear D. Trimming removed 0 bases at V and 3 bases at J, with 6 bases between. This CDR3 contains 13 residues. Germline lookup yields CDR1 LGHNA and CDR2 YSLEER. CDR3 residues: CASSQEPGYEQYF. CDR3 DNA: TGCGCCAGCAGCCAAGAGCCGGGCTACGAGCAGTACTTC.

This clone has just a few counts. The chain is built from TRBV6-1 and TRBJ2-1; unclear D gene. CDR1 and CDR2 from the germline V gene are MNHNS and SASEGT. Trimming took off 6 bases at V and 3 bases at J, with 9 bases between the two ends. The CDR3 spans 13 residues. The CDR3 protein is CASRRENYNEQFF. The CDR3 DNA reads TGTGCCAGCAGACGCGAAAACTACAATGAGCAGTTCTTC.

In DNA, the CDR3 is TGTGCCAGCAGTGCCAGGGGACAGGGAATGGATGAGCAGTTCTTC. Encoded protein: CASSARGQGMDEQFF. The chain is built from TRBV9 and TRBJ2-1; 9 positions agree with TRBD1. The CDR3 has 15 residues. Germline loops: CDR1 SGDLS, CDR2 YYNGEE. The junction had 11 bases not matched to a gene; V was cut back by 5 bases and J by 8 bases.

The V call is TRBV19, the J call TRBJ2-6; 10 nucleotides align to TRBD1. The CDR3 extends over 18 amino acids. V lost 6 bases and J lost 1; bases outside the gene matches: 9. In germline, CDR1 is LNHDA, CDR2 SQIVND (reference sequence). CDR3: CASSVRDRGLSGANVLTF. DNA for the CDR3: TGTGCCAGTAGCGTAAGGGACAGGGGACTTTCTGGGGCCAACGTCCTGACTTTC.

V is TRBV7-2 and J is TRBJ1-5, with TRBD1 as a possible D gene (6 bases). Trimming removed 3 bases from V and 2 bases from J, with 20 bases in between. This CDR3 has 18 residues. Per the germline V gene, CDR1 is SGHTA and CDR2 is FQGNSA. The CDR3 nucleotides read TGTGCCAGCAGCTTGTTACGGGACACAGCATTTGGCAATCAGCCCCAGCATTTT. It specifies CASSLLRDTAFGNQPQHF. The whole variable domain, remainder taken from reference TRBV7-2 and TRBJ1-5, is GAGVSQSPSNKVTEKGKDVELRCDPISGHTALYWYRQSLGQGLEFLIYFQGNSAPDKSGLPSDRFSAERTGGSVSTLTIQRTQQEDSAVYLCASSLLRDTAFGNQPQHFGDGTRLSIL.

The rearrangement links TRBV14 to TRBJ1-2, with D unresolved. The CDR3 covers 14 residues. The V end lost 1 base, the J end lost 0 bases, and 6 bases lay between the germline ends. Germline V gene lookup returns CDR1 SGHDN and CDR2 FVKESK. The CDR3 sequence: CASSQGGTNYGYTF. The CDR3 DNA follows: TGTGCCAGCAGCCAAGGTGGCACTAACTATGGCTACACCTTC.